Below are 16 T cell receptor beta chains sequenced from a single sample in a study of OX40 agonist ivuxolimab in advanced cancers. Clones were sequenced by immunoSEQ multiplex PCR, and TCRdb holds only the in-frame ones, with some missing. The sample holds 70,000 to 95,000 clones, less than 90% seen once. The sample was CD4+ or CD8+ T cells sorted from blood, taken in a trial of the OX40 agonist ivuxolimab. The receptors here all came from an adult with an advanced solid tumor such as melanoma, head and neck, liver or kidney cancer.

The chain joins TRBV9 to TRBJ2-5, with 9 bases that match TRBD1. CDR1 is SGDLS and CDR2 is YYNGEE in the germline V gene. The ends lost 0 bases at V and 5 bases at J; junction bases unmatched: 5. This CDR3 comprises 15 residues. CDR3 sequence (DNA): TGTGCCAGCAGCGTAGGGACAGGGGACGTGGAGACCCAGTACTTC. Amino acid sequence: CASSVGTGDVETQYF.

The CDR3 region is CASGLGRNTEAFF. The DNA of the CDR3 is TGTGCTAGTGGCCTCGGGAGAAACACTGAAGCTTTCTTT. The chain employs TRBV12-5 and TRBJ1-1; D remains ambiguous. Germline CDR1 LGHNT, CDR2 FRNRAP. V was shortened by 6 bases and J by 2 bases, with 10 bases between the two germline ends. The CDR3 is 13 residues long.

This chain links TRBV11-3 with TRBJ2-5; a weak D match, TRBD1 (5 bases). TRBJ2-7 explains the end of the DNA better; the J call may be wrong. CDR1 is SGHNT, CDR2 YENEEA, per germline. The CDR3 spans 13 residues. The CDR3 is CASSFDSSYEQYF. CDR3 DNA sequence: TGTGCCAGCAGCTTTGACAGCTCCTACGAGCAGTACTTC.

This clone appeared once. V and J are TRBV4-1 and TRBJ2-2; TRBD2 is a possible D gene (5 bases). V lost 1 base and J 6 bases, leaving 12 bases between the germline ends. The germline CDR1 and CDR2 sequences are MGHRA and YSYEKL. The CDR3 has 15 amino acids. CDR3: CASSQGLASSGELFF. The CDR3 DNA reads TGCGCCAGCAGCCAAGGGCTAGCTTCGTCCGGGGAGCTGTTTTTT.

V gene TRBV5-1 combines with J gene TRBJ1-4; 10 nucleotides agree with TRBD1. Germline V lookup: CDR1 SGHRS, CDR2 YFSETQ. V shed 0 bases and J 1 base; nucleotides not matched to a gene: 3. This CDR3 has 17 amino acids. CDR3 bases: TGCGCCAGCAGCTTGGGACAGGGGGCCAGAACTAATGAAAAACTGTTTTTT. This gives the protein CASSLGQGARTNEKLFF.

V and J are TRBV19 and TRBJ2-2; D is tentatively TRBD1 or TRBD2 (5 bases each). There are 16 residues in the CDR3. Germline assignment: CDR1 LNHDA and CDR2 SQIVND (reference sequence). Trimming removed 5 bases at V and 4 bases at J, with 17 bases between. The CDR3 nucleotides are TGTGCCAGTAGTGCTTCCGGGACGATATTCACCGGGGAGCTGTTTTTT. Protein sequence: CASSASGTIFTGELFF.

This clone has only one observation. The V gene is TRBV7-8, the J gene TRBJ2-7; the match to TRBD2 covers 10 bases. The CDR3 length is 17 residues. Trimming removed 0 bases from V and 6 bases from J; junction bases left unmatched: 11. Germline CDR1 is SGHVS and CDR2 is FQNEAQ. The CDR3 region has the DNA TGTGCCAGCAGCTTAGCTACCGGGGTAGCGGGAGGTCGCGAGCAGTACTTC. This gives the protein CASSLATGVAGGREQYF.

This chain's CDR3 is CASSLGDSNEKLFF. CDR3 nucleotide sequence: TGTGCCAGCAGCTTAGGGGACAGTAATGAAAAACTGTTTTTT. V usage is TRBV11-3 and J usage is TRBJ1-4, with TRBD1 matching 7 bases. J lost 4 bases, V lost 1 base, and 0 bases had no gene match. The CDR3 length is 14 residues. Germline CDR1 and CDR2: SGHNT and YENEEA.

The V gene is TRBV10-2, the J gene TRBJ2-6; 7 bases map to TRBD1. The CDR3 totals 14 residues. Germline V lookup: CDR1 WSHSY, CDR2 SAAADI. V shed 7 bases and J 6 bases; nucleotides not matched to a gene: 6. CDR3: CASTDRESANVLTF. The CDR3 DNA is TGCGCCAGCACTGACAGGGAATCGGCCAACGTCCTGACTTTC.

V is TRBV20-1 and J is TRBJ2-3; no reliable D call. The germline V and J ends were trimmed by 6 bases and 2 bases, with 6 bases remaining between them. Germline V gene lookup returns CDR1 DFQATT and CDR2 SNEGSKA (reference sequence). The CDR3 sequence is 11 residues long. As DNA, the CDR3 is TGCAGTGCGGTAATCACAGATACGCAGTATTTT. Translated, it gives CSAVITDTQYF.

The gene calls are TRBV27 and TRBJ2-7, with unresolved D. V dropped 0 bases and J dropped 5 bases, with 11 bases sitting between them. This CDR3 is 14 amino acids long. Germline assignment: CDR1 MNHEY and CDR2 SMNVEV (reference sequence). Here the CDR3 DNA reads TGTGCCAGCAGTTTATCCCGACTCTCGAACGAGCAGTACTTC. This gives the protein CASSLSRLSNEQYF.

By sample fraction, this clone is medium-sized (0.01 to 0.1%). A read error may account for a junction end that differs from germline. This chain uses TRBV27 with TRBJ2-7; D is tentatively TRBD1 or TRBD2 (5 bases each). Germline V gives CDR1 MNHEY, CDR2 SMNVEV (reference sequence). The CDR3 extends over 14 amino acids. CDR3 in amino acids: CASRFVGTPGEQYF. In DNA form, the CDR3 reads TGTGCCAGCCGTTTTGTCGGGACCCCTGGGGAGCAGTACTTC.

This chain connects TRBV10-2 to TRBJ2-7, with D perhaps TRBD2 (6 bases). The CDR3 runs to 13 residues. V lost 7 bases and J lost 0, with 10 bases in between. CDR1 is WSHSY, CDR2 SAAADI, per germline. CDR3 nucleotide sequence: TGCGCCAGCATCGGAGGGCACTCCTACGAGCAGTACTTC. Amino acid sequence: CASIGGHSYEQYF.

The CDR3 nucleotides are TGCGCCAGCAGCACCTTCGGAGGGGAAGCTGGAAACACCATATATTTT. Its translation is CASSTFGGEAGNTIYF. This chain uses TRBV4-1 with TRBJ1-3, with D perhaps matching TRBD1 (5 bases). CDR1 MGHRA and CDR2 YSYEKL come from the germline V gene. The V end lost 5 bases, the J end lost 2 bases, and 16 bases lay between the germline ends. CDR3 length: 16 amino acids.

The chain links TRBV2 to TRBJ1-2; D is undetermined. The CDR3 has 14 amino acids. Trimming cost V 4 bases and J 4 bases, with 13 bases left between them. Germline CDR1 and CDR2: SNHLY and FYNNEI. CDR3 amino acids: CASSAAPKGYGYTF. The CDR3 DNA reads TGTGCCAGCAGTGCAGCCCCTAAAGGCTATGGCTACACCTTC.

This clone has just one count. The chain employs TRBV6-1 and TRBJ1-5; D unresolved. V was trimmed by 3 bases and J by 4 bases, leaving 10 bases between them. This CDR3 has 14 amino acids. Germline lookup yields CDR1 MNHNS and CDR2 SASEGT. Here the CDR3 DNA reads TGTGCCAGCAGTGAGCGGGTTTCAAATCAGCCCCAGCATTTT. It translates to CASSERVSNQPQHF.